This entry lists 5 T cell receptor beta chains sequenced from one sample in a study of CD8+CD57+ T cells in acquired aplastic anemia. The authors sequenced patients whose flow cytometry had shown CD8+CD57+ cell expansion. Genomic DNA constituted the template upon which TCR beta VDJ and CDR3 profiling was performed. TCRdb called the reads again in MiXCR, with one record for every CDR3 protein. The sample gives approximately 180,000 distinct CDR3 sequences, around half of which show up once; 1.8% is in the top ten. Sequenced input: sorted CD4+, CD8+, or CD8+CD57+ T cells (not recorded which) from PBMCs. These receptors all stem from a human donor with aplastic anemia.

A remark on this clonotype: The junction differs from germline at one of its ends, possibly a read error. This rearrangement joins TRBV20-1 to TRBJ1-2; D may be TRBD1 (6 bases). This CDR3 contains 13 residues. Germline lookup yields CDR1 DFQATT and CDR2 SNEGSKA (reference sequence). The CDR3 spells CSATPYRAYGCTF. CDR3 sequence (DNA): TGCAGTGCTACACCTTACAGGGCCTATGGCTGCACCTTC.

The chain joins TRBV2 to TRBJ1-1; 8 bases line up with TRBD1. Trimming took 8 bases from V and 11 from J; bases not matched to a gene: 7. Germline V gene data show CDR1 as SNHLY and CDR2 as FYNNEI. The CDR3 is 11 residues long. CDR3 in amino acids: CASGTGGVAFF. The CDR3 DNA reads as TGTGCCAGCGGAACAGGGGGTGTGGCTTTCTTT.

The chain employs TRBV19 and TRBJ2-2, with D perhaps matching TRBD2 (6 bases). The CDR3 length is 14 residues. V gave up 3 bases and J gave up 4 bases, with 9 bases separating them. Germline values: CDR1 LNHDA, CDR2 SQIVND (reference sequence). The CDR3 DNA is TGTGCCAGTAGTATCCAGGGACTCACCGGGGAGCTGTTTTTT. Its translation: CASSIQGLTGELFF.

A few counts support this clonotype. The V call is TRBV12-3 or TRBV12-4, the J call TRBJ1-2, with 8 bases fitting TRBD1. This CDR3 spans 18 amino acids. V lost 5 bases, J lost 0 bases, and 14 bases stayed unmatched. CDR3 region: CASSPGTGPRYSNYGYTF. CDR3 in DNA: TGTGCCAGCAGTCCCGGGACAGGACCCCGATATTCTAACTATGGCTACACCTTC.

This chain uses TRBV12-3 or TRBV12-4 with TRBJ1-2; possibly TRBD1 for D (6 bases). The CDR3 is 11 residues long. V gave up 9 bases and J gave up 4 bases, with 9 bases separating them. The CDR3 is CASGQIYGYTF. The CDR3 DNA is TGTGCCAGTGGACAGATCTATGGCTACACCTTC.